The 18 T cell receptor beta chains presented below share a single source sample, sequenced in a study of cytomegalovirus exposure and HLA in healthy donors. TCRdb's copy holds only in-frame clones and misses some; the assay was immunoSEQ multiplex PCR. The data contain roughly 330,000 clones, roughly 87% of them seen just once; the ten biggest clones take up approximately 1.1%. Source material: PBMCs. These receptors came from a woman between 25 and 40 years old in good health and CMV-seropositive.

CDR3 sequence: CALKIGGLAPPAQYF. As DNA, the CDR3 is TGTGCCTTAAAAATCGGGGGACTAGCGCCTCCCGCGCAGTATTTT. The rearrangement joins TRBV2 to TRBJ2-3; TRBD2 aligns across 10 bases. Germline CDR1 reads SNHLY; CDR2 reads FYNNEI. This CDR3 has 15 residues. Trimming removed 11 bases from V and 10 bases from J; junction bases left unmatched: 18.

CDR3 residues: CASSSRTSGIGYETQYF. The CDR3 region has the DNA TGTGCCAGTAGTTCAAGGACTAGCGGGATAGGATACGAGACCCAGTACTTC. The chain is built from TRBV19 and TRBJ2-5, with TRBD2 matching 12 bases. The CDR3 sequence is 17 residues long. V lost 5 bases, J lost 5 bases, and 12 bases stayed unmatched. Germline V gives CDR1 LNHDA, CDR2 SQIVND (reference sequence).

The J gene is TRBJ1-2, the V gene TRBV7-2; TRBD1 matches at 7 bases. V lost 4 bases to trimming and J lost 6 bases; unmatched junction nucleotides: 5. Per germline, CDR1 SGHTA and CDR2 FQGNSA. The CDR3 is 13 residues long. CDR3 sequence reads: CASSSRQGDGYTF. The CDR3 coding sequence is TGTGCCAGCAGCTCAAGACAGGGCGATGGCTACACCTTC.

The chain links TRBV19 to TRBJ2-3; D may be TRBD1 (5 bases). The CDR3 has 15 amino acids. Per the germline V gene, CDR1 is LNHDA and CDR2 is SQIVND (reference sequence). Trimming left V 3 bases short and J 2 bases short, with 12 bases between. The CDR3 region has the DNA TGTGCCAGTAGTATCCGACAGCAACTCACAGATACGCAGTATTTT. It is translated as CASSIRQQLTDTQYF.

This clone was detected only a few times. The chain couples TRBV19 to TRBJ1-5; tentatively, D is TRBD1 (5 bases). V lost 3 bases, J lost 0 bases, and 9 bases lay in between. The CDR3 covers 15 residues. From germline, CDR1 is LNHDA and CDR2 SQIVND (reference sequence). This CDR3 reads CASSITGYSNQPQHF. CDR3 sequence (DNA): TGTGCCAGTAGTATTACAGGTTATAGCAATCAGCCCCAGCATTTT.

The rearrangement uses TRBV30 and TRBJ1-3; D gene uncertain. This CDR3 spans 17 amino acids. Germline V gives CDR1 GTSNPN, CDR2 SVGIG (reference sequence). Trimming took off 1 base at V and 0 bases at J, with 16 bases between the two ends. The CDR3 coding sequence is TGTGCCTGGAGTGGCGGTGATTTTCCCCTCTCTGGAAACACCATATATTTT. It translates to CAWSGGDFPLSGNTIYF. Full variable domain (outside the CDR3, taken from reference TRBV30 and TRBJ1-3): SQTIHQWPATLVQPVGSPLSLECTVEGTSNPNLYWYRQAAGRGLQLLFYSVGIGQISSEVPQNLSASRPQDRQFILSSKKLLLSDSGFYLCAWSGGDFPLSGNTIYFGEGSWLTVV.

The chain carries TRBV7-9 and TRBJ1-2; tentatively, D is TRBD1 (5 bases). Looked up from germline, CDR1 is SEHNR and CDR2 is FQNEAQ (reference sequence). The CDR3 is 12 amino acids. V was pared by 5 bases and J by 6 bases, with 10 bases between. The CDR3, as DNA: TGTGCCAGCAGCCCAGGGCCAGATGGCTACACCTTC. Its translation: CASSPGPDGYTF.

The chain is built from TRBV20-1 and TRBJ2-7; D gene unclear. In germline, CDR1 is DFQATT, CDR2 SNEGSKA (reference sequence). The CDR3 is 11 residues long. Between the trimmed V and J ends, which lost 3 bases and 12 bases, there was a span of 15 bases. CDR3 sequence: CSARFQAVGYF. CDR3 coding DNA: TGCAGTGCTAGGTTTCAGGCGGTTGGGTACTTC.

The chain couples TRBV13 to TRBJ2-7; 14 bases agree with TRBD2. The trim removed 5 bases at V and 6 bases at J, leaving 12 bases unmatched. This CDR3 is built from 17 residues. CDR1 PRHDT and CDR2 FYEKMQ come from the germline V gene (reference sequence). DNA for the CDR3: TGTGCCAGCAGCCAAATGACTAGCGGGAGGGCGCCCCCCGAGCAGTACTTC. Amino acids: CASSQMTSGRAPPEQYF.

This chain joins TRBV28 and TRBJ1-5; a weak D match, TRBD1 (6 bases). The CDR3 totals 13 residues. Trimming removed 6 bases at V and 9 bases at J, with 15 bases between. CDR1 MDHEN and CDR2 SYDVKM come from the germline V gene. The CDR3 DNA follows: TGTGCCAGCAGCCAACAGGGAGGGAGGCCCCAGCATTTT. It encodes CASSQQGGRPQHF.

The CDR3, as DNA: TGTGCCAGCAGCTTAGCCGGGACAGGGAACACAGATACGCAGTATTTT. The encoded protein is CASSLAGTGNTDTQYF. The V and J genes are TRBV7-6 and TRBJ2-3; 9 bases are shared with TRBD1. Germline lookup yields CDR1 SGHVS and CDR2 FNYEAQ. With V trimmed by 0 bases and J by 2 bases, 3 bases remained unmatched. CDR3 length equals 16 residues.

The chain couples TRBV4-3 to TRBJ2-7; no clear D gene. The V gene's germline CDR1 is LGHNA and CDR2 YSLEER. V was pared by 4 bases and J by 3 bases, with 13 bases between. CDR3 size: 14 residues. CDR3 sequence: CASSPEPTSYEQYF. CDR3 nucleotides: TGCGCCAGCAGCCCTGAACCCACGAGCTACGAGCAGTACTTC.

The chain has TRBV27 and TRBJ2-7, with D possibly being TRBD2 (6 bases). Deletions cut 1 base from V and 7 bases from J, with 20 bases between. There are 16 residues in the CDR3. From germline, CDR1 is MNHEY and CDR2 SMNVEV (reference sequence). The CDR3 spells CASSLYSHPGAGEQYF. The CDR3 bases are TGTGCCAGCAGTTTATACTCCCACCCGGGAGCCGGTGAGCAGTACTTC.

This sequence joins TRBV28 and TRBJ1-1; unclear D gene. The CDR3 loop spans 16 amino acids. The germline V gene has CDR1 MDHEN and CDR2 SYDVKM. V lost 2 bases and J 6 bases, leaving 19 bases between the germline ends. CDR3 bases: TGTGCCAGCAGTTTACCCCACCCGGCCGTTTTCCCTGAAGCTTTCTTT. It encodes CASSLPHPAVFPEAFF.

The gene calls are TRBV27 and TRBJ1-5, with a possible D match to TRBD1 (5 bases). The CDR3 is 18 amino acids. Deletions cut 5 bases from V and 1 base from J, with 21 bases between. CDR1 MNHEY and CDR2 SMNVEV come from the germline V gene (reference sequence). CDR3 sequence reads: CASSPLYPPTGSNQPQHF. The DNA of the CDR3 is TGTGCCAGCAGTCCACTATACCCCCCCACAGGCAGCAATCAGCCCCAGCATTTT.

This rearrangement joins TRBV28 to TRBJ2-7; D remains unclear. V shed 5 bases and J shed 3 bases, with 11 bases lying between them. The CDR3 is 13 residues long. Germline V lookup: CDR1 MDHEN, CDR2 SYDVKM. CDR3 DNA: TGTGCCAGCAGTCGCCCCGGCAACTACGAGCAGTACTTC. It yields the protein CASSRPGNYEQYF.

The chain is built from TRBV21-1 and TRBJ2-7. TRBV21-1 is annotated as a pseudogene. This CDR3 spans 15 amino acids. CDR3 sequence: CASSPLRDGAYEQYF. The DNA for the CDR3 is TGTGCCAGCAGCCCACTCCGGGACGGGGCCTACGAGCAGTACTTC.

The chain uses TRBV19 and TRBJ2-1; TRBD1 agrees at 7 bases. The trim removed 4 bases at V and 2 bases at J, leaving 8 bases unmatched. Germline-derived CDR1 and CDR2 are LNHDA and SQIVND (reference sequence). The CDR3 extends over 16 amino acids. The chain's CDR3 is CASSTNRDRPYNEQFF. The CDR3 region has the DNA TGTGCCAGTAGTACCAACCGGGACAGACCCTACAATGAGCAGTTCTTC.